This T cell receptor beta chain derives from a study of T cells in Graves' hyperthyroidism and ophthalmopathy. Used for diagnoses were clinical symptoms, serum thyroxine and TRAb, thyroid ultrasound and orbital computed tomography. CDR1 and CDR2 (germline): DFQATT, SNEGSKA (reference sequence). Trimming left V 2 bases short and J 6 bases short, with 19 bases between. The CDR3 sequence is 15 residues long. It was RNA transcripts that yielded the amplified TCR beta CDR3 regions. First-round RT-PCR of the TCR CDR3 relied on the HTBI primer set. TCRdb re-called the multiplex PCR reads through MiXCR, storing one row per CDR3 protein. The sample lists about 690,000 distinct CDR3 sequences; 15% to 20% were seen once.

The TCR sequence derives from a man aged 45-65 years with Graves' hyperthyroidism. The source material was blood. V usage is TRBV20-1 and J usage is TRBJ1-1, with D uncertain. CDR3: CSARNSQRRSAEAFF. The CDR3 DNA reads as TGCAGTGCTAGAAACAGCCAACGGAGGAGCGCTGAAGCTTTCTTT.